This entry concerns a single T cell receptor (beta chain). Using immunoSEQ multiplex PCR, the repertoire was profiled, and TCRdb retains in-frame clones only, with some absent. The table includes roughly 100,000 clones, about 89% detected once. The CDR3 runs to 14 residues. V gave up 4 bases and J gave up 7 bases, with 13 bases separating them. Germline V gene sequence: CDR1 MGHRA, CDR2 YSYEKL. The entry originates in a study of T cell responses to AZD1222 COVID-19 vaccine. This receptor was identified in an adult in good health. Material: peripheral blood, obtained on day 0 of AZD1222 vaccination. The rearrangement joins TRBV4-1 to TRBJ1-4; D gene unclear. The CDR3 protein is CASSLLRSGEKLFF. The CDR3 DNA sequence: TGCGCCAGCAGCCTCCTGAGGAGTGGTGAAAAACTGTTTTTT.